This TCR beta chain was sequenced for a study of blood T cell repertoires in COVID-19. Study-level information: COVID-19 samples from acute and convalescent phases originated in the United States, Italy and Spain.

Authors' analysis steps: Cell counts per sample came from amplifying reference gene primers. Clones were read by immunoSEQ multiplex PCR, and TCRdb kept only the in-frame ones, dropping some. V and J calls and clone size follow that table, whereas D and trimming were derived from the DNA. The sample lists roughly 260,000 clones, about 87% occurring once. Participant ages covered roughly 18 to 89 years across 24 US areas. The receptor's source is a woman in her twenties or thirties with acute COVID-19. Sequencing was carried out using PBMCs or T cells enriched from blood (not recorded which).

For the CDR3, the DNA is TGTGCCAGCAGCCTCCCCTCCAACAGGGCCGAGACCCAGTACTTC. It codes for CASSLPSNRAETQYF. The gene calls are TRBV7-9 and TRBJ2-5; possibly TRBD1 for D (6 bases). Trimming took off 5 bases at V and 5 bases at J, with 18 bases between the two ends. The length of the CDR3 is 15 residues. Germline V gives CDR1 SEHNR, CDR2 FQNEAQ (reference sequence).